Presented here are 22 T cell receptor beta chains from one specimen sequenced in a study of T cell responses to AZD1222 COVID-19 vaccine (dated by TCRdb to about 2021). Preparation of the library involved the immunoSEQ multiplex PCR assay. As stored in TCRdb, this immuneACCESS dataset retains in-frame rearrangements with V and J assigned. A fraction of the clones does not appear; measured against another copy, unresolved V genes explain less than half of the discrepancy, and the remainder lacks a known reason. Counted in this sample were roughly 150,000 clones; about 92% of them appeared once. The top ten hold 5.1% of the sample. In light of the paper, this sample's time point label describes: baseline before first vaccination. Sequencing used peripheral blood, obtained on day 0 of AZD1222 vaccination. The receptors come from an adult in good health.

The gene calls are TRBV7-8 and TRBJ1-5, with no clear D. V lost 0 bases and J 6 bases, leaving 6 bases between the germline ends. The germline V gene has CDR1 SGHVS and CDR2 FQNEAQ. The CDR3 is 13 amino acids. The CDR3 region has the DNA TGTGCCAGCAGCTTAGCAGGGTTTCAGCCCCAGCATTTT. The encoded protein is CASSLAGFQPQHF.

This chain joins TRBV12-3 or TRBV12-4 and TRBJ1-1; TRBD1 is a possible D gene (5 bases). The CDR3 runs to 11 residues. The germline V and J ends were trimmed by 6 bases and 10 bases, with 12 bases remaining between them. CDR3 sequence reads: CASRLRDRAFF. The CDR3, as DNA: TGTGCCAGCAGACTCAGGGACCGAGCTTTCTTT.

The chain joins TRBV20-1 to TRBJ2-1, with D uncertain. CDR3 length equals 10 residues. Looked up from germline, CDR1 is DFQATT and CDR2 is SNEGSKA (reference sequence). V gave up 4 bases and J gave up 5 bases, with 3 bases separating them. The CDR3 DNA follows: TGCAGTGCTAAGGACAATGAGCAGTTCTTC. It translates to CSAKDNEQFF.

V gene TRBV7-2 combines with J gene TRBJ2-7; 8 nucleotides agree with TRBD2. CDR1 is SGHTA and CDR2 is FQGNSA in the germline V gene. This CDR3 is 17 amino acids long. The J segment lost 6 bases and the V segment lost 5 bases, leaving 18 bases of the junction unmatched. CDR3 in amino acids: CASSGDAGGPSIGEQYF. CDR3 coding DNA: TGTGCCAGCAGCGGGGACGCGGGGGGTCCCTCTATTGGCGAGCAGTACTTC. Full variable domain (outside the CDR3, taken from reference TRBV7-2 and TRBJ2-7): GAGVSQSPSNKVTEKGKDVELRCDPISGHTALYWYRQSLGQGLEFLIYFQGNSAPDKSGLPSDRFSAERTGGSVSTLTIQRTQQEDSAVYLCASSGDAGGPSIGEQYFGPGTRLTVT.

V gene TRBV3-1 (or the pseudogene TRBV3-2) combines with J gene TRBJ2-3; 9 bases line up with TRBD2. Germline V CDR1 and CDR2: LGHDT, YNNKEL (reference sequence). V lost 2 bases and J lost 2; bases outside the gene matches: 11. This CDR3 has 18 residues. The CDR3 coding sequence is TGTGCCAGCAGCCAATGGCGGGGGGGCATGGATAACACAGATACGCAGTATTTT. This codes for CASSQWRGGMDNTDTQYF.

This chain links TRBV10-1 with TRBJ2-2; tentatively, D is TRBD2 (5 bases). The germline V and J ends were trimmed by 3 bases and 5 bases, with 13 bases remaining between them. The CDR3 contains 15 residues. CDR1 is WNHNN and CDR2 is SYGVQD in the germline V gene (reference sequence). The CDR3 loop reads CASSEMGSGTGELFF. For the CDR3, the DNA is TGCGCCAGCAGTGAAATGGGATCGGGAACCGGGGAGCTGTTTTTT.

A few counts support this clone. The V gene is TRBV10-2, the J gene TRBJ1-5; D not resolved. The CDR3 runs 17 residues. Trimming left V 2 bases short and J 1 base short, with 15 bases between. CDR1 and CDR2 (germline): WSHSY, SAAADI. DNA for the CDR3: TGCGCCAGCAGTGAGCCCGACTTTGGCTCGAGCAATCAGCCCCAGCATTTT. Its translation is CASSEPDFGSSNQPQHF.

The rearrangement uses TRBV15 and TRBJ1-3; a possible D gene is TRBD1 (5 bases). Germline V gene lookup returns CDR1 LNHNV and CDR2 YYDKDF (reference sequence). V was clipped by 5 bases and J by 2 bases, with 25 bases between them. The CDR3 contains 19 residues. The CDR3 DNA follows: TGTGCCACCAGCGCACAGGAGACCTCCCGACTTACGACTGGAAACACCATATATTTT. Protein product: CATSAQETSRLTTGNTIYF. The full variable domain, in which reference TRBV15 and TRBJ1-3 provide the parts outside the CDR3, is DAMVIQNPRYQVTQFGKPVTLSCSQTLNHNVMYWYQQKSSQAPKLLFHYYDKDFNNEADTPDNFQSRRPNTSFCFLDIRSPGLGDTAMYLCATSAQETSRLTTGNTIYFGEGSWLTVV.

The chain joins TRBV18 to TRBJ2-7; 12 nucleotides match TRBD2. This CDR3 has 14 amino acids. With V trimmed by 1 base and J by 5 bases, 0 bases remained unmatched. Germline V CDR1 and CDR2: KGHSH, LQKENI. The CDR3 reads CASSPRLAGDEQYF. The CDR3 region has the DNA TGTGCCAGCTCACCACGACTAGCGGGAGACGAGCAGTACTTC.

The chain recombines TRBV4-3 with TRBJ1-2; D gene unclear. This CDR3 spans 14 amino acids. CDR1 is LGHNA, CDR2 YSLEER, per germline. Trimming left V 1 base short and J 9 bases short, with 15 bases between. The CDR3 is CASSQGGGYTSYTF. The CDR3 nucleotides read TGCGCCAGCAGCCAAGGTGGTGGGTATACGAGCTACACCTTC.

The V and J genes are TRBV6-2 or TRBV6-3 and TRBJ2-3; TRBD2 matches at 9 bases. CDR1 is MNHEY, CDR2 SVGEGT, per germline. Trimming removed 5 bases from V and 1 base from J; junction bases left unmatched: 10. This CDR3 is 17 amino acids long. This chain's CDR3 is CASSRQRVAGGTDTQYF. The CDR3 DNA reads TGTGCCAGCAGTCGCCAGAGGGTAGCGGGGGGCACAGATACGCAGTATTTT.

The rearrangement joins TRBV6-1 to TRBJ2-1; D possibly matches TRBD1 or TRBD2 (5 bases each). The CDR3 extends over 16 amino acids. V lost 4 bases and J lost 0, with 13 bases in between. The V gene's germline CDR1 is MNHNS and CDR2 SASEGT. CDR3 residues: CASSAGRLSSYNEQFF. The CDR3 DNA follows: TGTGCCAGCAGTGCGGGACGGCTAAGCTCCTACAATGAGCAGTTCTTC.

The chain links TRBV3-1 (or the pseudogene TRBV3-2) to TRBJ1-2; 8 nucleotides line up with TRBD1. CDR1 LGHDT and CDR2 YNNKEL come from the germline V gene (reference sequence). This CDR3 has 13 residues. J lost 7 bases, V lost 4 bases, and 5 bases had no gene match. DNA for the CDR3: TGTGCCAGCAGCCTGGACAGGGCTCGTGGCTACACCTTC. It specifies CASSLDRARGYTF.

V is TRBV6-5 and J is TRBJ2-7; D gene uncertain. CDR1 and CDR2 from the germline V gene are MNHEY and SVGAGI. V was trimmed by 1 base and J by 3 bases, leaving 13 bases between them. This CDR3 has 15 amino acids. The CDR3 DNA reads TGTGCCAGCAGTTACTACGACCGAGCCGACTACGAGCAGTACTTC. It yields the protein CASSYYDRADYEQYF.

This clone was observed a few times. This sequence joins TRBV11-3 and TRBJ2-2, with D uncertain. Per the germline V gene, CDR1 is SGHNT and CDR2 is YENEEA. The CDR3 length is 12 residues. Trimming left V 1 base short and J 8 bases short, with 5 bases between. CDR3 sequence reads: CASSLGVGELFF. For the CDR3, the DNA is TGTGCCAGCAGCTTAGGGGTTGGGGAGCTGTTTTTT.

This clone has a single count. This chain joins TRBV20-1 and TRBJ1-5, with a weak D call TRBD1 (6 bases). The germline gives CDR1 DFQATT, CDR2 SNEGSKA (reference sequence). This CDR3 is 12 amino acids long. V dropped 5 bases and J dropped 9 bases, with 14 bases sitting between them. DNA of the CDR3: TGCAGTGCTCGTGGGGGACAAGCGCCCCAGCATTTT. This encodes CSARGGQAPQHF.

This clone was detected once. This chain uses TRBV6-5 with TRBJ1-2, with D possibly being TRBD1 (6 bases). V lost 0 bases to trimming and J lost 7 bases, with 12 bases between them. The length of the CDR3 is 14 residues. CDR1 MNHEY and CDR2 SVGAGI come from the germline V gene. CDR3: CASSYSNTGFGYTF. The CDR3 DNA reads TGTGCCAGCAGTTACTCGAATACAGGGTTTGGCTACACCTTC.

The chain employs TRBV19 and TRBJ2-7, with a possible D match to TRBD1 (8 bases). This CDR3 region has 15 residues. Germline loops: CDR1 LNHDA, CDR2 SQIVND (reference sequence). Between the trimmed V and J ends, which lost 4 bases and 3 bases, there was a span of 16 bases. CDR3 residues: CASSKEDREGYEQYF. The CDR3 DNA is TGTGCCAGTAGTAAAGAGGACAGGGAGGGCTACGAGCAGTACTTC.

V gene TRBV5-6 combines with J gene TRBJ2-4, with D possibly matching TRBD2 (6 bases). The CDR3 runs to 13 residues. Germline V gene sequence: CDR1 SGHDT, CDR2 YYEEEE. The V end was cut by 4 bases, the J end by 7 bases, with 12 bases between. CDR3 coding DNA: TGTGCCAGCAGCCCGGGGGTCGCGAACATTCAGTACTTC. It is translated as CASSPGVANIQYF.

The V call is TRBV6-2 or TRBV6-3, the J call TRBJ2-7, with D tentatively TRBD1 or TRBD2 (5 bases each). Germline CDR1 is MNHEY and CDR2 is SVGEGT. The CDR3 length is 14 residues. Trimming left V 2 bases short and J 6 bases short, with 14 bases between. DNA of the CDR3: TGTGCCAGCAGTTACCAGGGAGCCCCGGGCGAGCAGTACTTC. As protein: CASSYQGAPGEQYF.

DNA for the CDR3: TGTGCCAGCAGCCAAGGGGGCAGGGATCAGCCCCAGCATTTT. It specifies CASSQGGRDQPQHF. The chain links TRBV14 to TRBJ1-5; D is perhaps TRBD1 (5 bases). This CDR3 is 14 amino acids long. Germline CDR1 SGHDN, CDR2 FVKESK. The ends were cut back, 1 base at V and 5 bases at J, with 9 bases in the middle.

The DNA for the CDR3 is TGTGCCAGCCGGACAGGGGAACAGCCCCAGCATTTT. It encodes CASRTGEQPQHF. The chain employs TRBV27 and TRBJ1-5; 9 bases fit TRBD1. The J segment lost 7 bases and the V segment lost 8 bases, leaving 3 bases of the junction unmatched. This CDR3 contains 12 residues. In germline, CDR1 is MNHEY, CDR2 SMNVEV (reference sequence).